The 14 T cell receptor beta chains below all came from one sample that was sequenced in a study of OX40 agonist ivuxolimab in advanced cancers. Clones were read by immunoSEQ multiplex PCR, and TCRdb kept only the in-frame ones, dropping some. The table records approximately 100,000 clones, around 90% of them present only once. This sample comprised CD4+ or CD8+ T cells sorted from blood, obtained in a trial of the OX40 agonist ivuxolimab. These receptors were obtained from an adult with an advanced solid tumor such as melanoma, head and neck, liver or kidney cancer.

Notes on this clone: The sample carries other DNA sequences with the same CDR3. The chain joins TRBV7-9 to TRBJ2-7; possibly TRBD1 for D (6 bases). Germline CDR1 reads SEHNR; CDR2 reads FQNEAQ (reference sequence). V gave up 5 bases and J gave up 3 bases, with 8 bases separating them. The CDR3 has 12 amino acids. CDR3 residues: CASSPTGYEQYF. The CDR3 nucleotides are TGTGCCAGCAGCCCGACAGGCTACGAGCAGTACTTC.

V usage is TRBV9 and J usage is TRBJ2-5; 7 nucleotides agree with TRBD1. The CDR3 totals 15 residues. Losses at the gene ends were 4 bases for V and 4 bases for J; bases not matched to a gene: 10. Germline V gives CDR1 SGDLS, CDR2 YYNGEE. CDR3 DNA sequence: TGTGCCAGCAGCCCAGAGGGGGCCGGGCCAGAGACCCAGTACTTC. It translates to CASSPEGAGPETQYF.

This chain uses TRBV7-3 with TRBJ2-3; TRBD2 aligns across 7 bases. Germline CDR1 SGHTA, CDR2 FQGTGA. The CDR3 loop spans 16 amino acids. Trimming took 1 base from V and 0 from J; bases not matched to a gene: 4. CDR3 in amino acids: CASSLNLAVSTDTQYF. CDR3 sequence (DNA): TGTGCCAGCAGCTTAAACCTAGCGGTGAGCACAGATACGCAGTATTTT. Together with reference TRBV7-3 and TRBJ2-3, the CDR3 gives the full variable domain: GAGVSQTPSNKVTEKGKYVELRCDPISGHTALYWYRQSLGQGPEFLIYFQGTGAADDSGLPNDRFFAVRPEGSVSTLKIQRTERGDSAVYLCASSLNLAVSTDTQYFGPGTRLTVL.

The chain links TRBV5-4 to TRBJ1-2; a possible D gene is TRBD1 (5 bases). This CDR3 region has 13 residues. Germline V gene sequence: CDR1 SGHNT, CDR2 YYREEE (reference sequence). Trimming pared 6 bases from V and 4 bases from J, leaving 13 bases between. The CDR3 here is CASTWGEGYGYTF. CDR3 bases: TGTGCCAGCACCTGGGGGGAAGGCTATGGCTACACCTTC.

V is TRBV6-6 and J is TRBJ1-6; the match to TRBD1 covers 9 bases. With 6 bases clipped from V and 8 bases from J, the junction kept 5 bases outside the gene matches. Germline values: CDR1 MNHNY, CDR2 SVGAGI (reference sequence). The CDR3 covers 14 residues. In nucleotides, the CDR3 is TGTGCCAGCAGCAACAGGGGGCTGTATTCACCCCTCCACTTT. Translating it yields CASSNRGLYSPLHF.

This clone was seen only once. The chain carries TRBV7-3 and TRBJ2-1, with 8 bases identical to TRBD2. Trimming removed 5 bases from V and 2 bases from J; junction bases left unmatched: 5. The CDR3 totals 15 residues. From germline, CDR1 is SGHTA and CDR2 FQGTGA. The CDR3 coding sequence is TGTGCCAGCAGCCCCCGGGGGGGGACCTACAATGAGCAGTTCTTC. This encodes CASSPRGGTYNEQFF.

The chain has TRBV27 and TRBJ1-1, with D possibly TRBD1 on 5 matching bases. Trimming stripped 6 bases from V and 5 bases from J, with 28 bases between. This CDR3 has 18 residues. The germline gives CDR1 MNHEY, CDR2 SMNVEV (reference sequence). DNA of the CDR3: TGTGCCAGCAGCTTCCGGTTGGTGGGACCAGAGGCAAAGACTGAAGCTTTCTTT. It specifies CASSFRLVGPEAKTEAFF.

J is TRBJ2-7 and V is TRBV6-5; 8 positions agree with TRBD1. Trimming removed 6 bases from V and 3 bases from J; junction bases left unmatched: 10. Germline V gives CDR1 MNHEY, CDR2 SVGAGI. This CDR3 is built from 15 residues. The CDR3 reads CASSRDRGHFYEQYF. In nucleotides, the CDR3 is TGTGCCAGCAGCCGAGACAGGGGACACTTCTACGAGCAGTACTTC.

This chain connects TRBV18 to TRBJ2-6, with TRBD1 identical over 7 bases. Germline CDR1 and CDR2: KGHSH and LQKENI. The CDR3 covers 18 residues. After removal of 3 bases from V and 4 bases from J, the junction contained 12 bases not matched to a gene. This chain's CDR3 is CASSPPTGIHSGANVLTF. As DNA, the CDR3 is TGTGCCAGCTCACCCCCGACAGGGATCCACTCCGGGGCCAACGTCCTGACTTTC.

In its sample, this clone was seen a few times. V gene TRBV7-9 combines with J gene TRBJ1-3; D uncertain. Germline V lookup: CDR1 SEHNR, CDR2 FQNEAQ (reference sequence). V was pared by 5 bases and J by 2 bases, with 16 bases between. This CDR3 region has 16 residues. The CDR3 region is CASSPPAGSPGNTIYF. The CDR3 nucleotides read TGTGCCAGCAGCCCCCCGGCGGGGTCACCTGGAAACACCATATATTTT. The full variable domain, completed using reference TRBV7-9 and TRBJ1-3, is DTGVSQNPRHKITKRGQNVTFRCDPISEHNRLYWYRQTLGQGPEFLTYFQNEAQLEKSRLLSDRFSAERPKGSFSTLEIQRTEQGDSAMYLCASSPPAGSPGNTIYFGEGSWLTVV.

V and J are TRBV7-2 and TRBJ2-1, with TRBD1 as a possible D gene (5 bases). The germline V gene has CDR1 SGHTA and CDR2 FQGNSA. V lost 4 bases to trimming and J lost 8 bases, with 18 bases between them. This CDR3 spans 15 amino acids. The CDR3 sequence is CASSYLVGRRDEQFF. CDR3 DNA sequence: TGTGCCAGCAGCTACCTAGTGGGCCGCAGGGATGAGCAGTTCTTC.

DNA of the CDR3: TGTGCCAGCAGCCGGGACGGGACTAGCGGGGCGAACACCGGGGAGCTGTTTTTT. Its translation: CASSRDGTSGANTGELFF. This chain joins TRBV4-2 and TRBJ2-2; 13 positions agree with TRBD2. CDR3 length: 18 residues. Trimming at V came to 4 bases and at J to 0 bases, leaving 5 bases not matched to a gene. Per the germline V gene, CDR1 is LGHNA and CDR2 is YNFKEQ.

Note on this clone: It is likely a read error, because the conserved phenylalanine at the end of the CDR3 is missing. The chain recombines TRBV19 with TRBJ1-6; D remains unclear. Germline values: CDR1 LNHDA, CDR2 SQIVND (reference sequence). The CDR3 totals 13 residues. Trimming shortened V by 10 bases and J by 4 bases, and 11 bases separated the two germline ends. DNA of the CDR3: TGTGCCACACGGGAACGGTATAATTCACCCCTCCACCTT. Its protein is CATRERYNSPLHL.

This rearrangement joins TRBV5-5 to TRBJ2-2; D gene uncertain. This CDR3 spans 13 amino acids. CDR1 SGHKS and CDR2 YYEKEE come from the germline V gene (reference sequence). With 0 bases removed from V and 5 bases from J, the gap between germline ends came to 5 bases. CDR3 DNA sequence: TGTGCCAGCAGCTTGGCGAGGACCGGGGAGCTGTTTTTT. This gives the protein CASSLARTGELFF.